This passage covers 8 T cell receptor beta chains from one sample sequenced in a study of beta chain features in type 1 diabetes. Study findings and constraints: When Type 1 diabetes patients were examined, their TCRB CDR3s proved moderately but significantly shorter in all four CD4+ subsets.

What these receptors recognize is not known. Isolated RNA was reverse transcribed in full, so expressed TCRB transcripts were sequenced. Profiling relied on immunoSEQ multiplex PCR, and the TCRdb table lists in-frame clones only, not all of them. The data contain around 690,000 clones, around 11% of them singletons. The specimen was naive CD4+ T cells from blood. All receptors come from a man younger than 45 with type 1 diabetes.

The chain couples TRBV19 to TRBJ1-2; TRBD1 matches 8 bases. Trimming removed 5 bases from V and 4 bases from J; junction bases left unmatched: 3. The germline V gene has CDR1 LNHDA and CDR2 SQIVND (reference sequence). The CDR3 has 13 amino acids. The CDR3 region is CASSPDRGYGYTF. CDR3 DNA: TGTGCCAGTAGTCCTGACAGGGGCTATGGCTACACCTTC.

The V and J genes are TRBV6-6 and TRBJ2-1; D possibly matches TRBD1 or TRBD2 (6 bases each). V gave up 4 bases and J gave up 9 bases, with 16 bases separating them. Germline values: CDR1 MNHNY, CDR2 SVGAGI (reference sequence). This CDR3 comprises 14 residues. The CDR3 spells CASSSKLGGGEQFF. The CDR3 nucleotides read TGTGCCAGCAGTTCCAAACTGGGGGGCGGTGAGCAGTTCTTC.

Comment on this clone: Other DNA sequences from this sample encode an identical CDR3 as well. The V and J genes are TRBV30 and TRBJ2-7; D gene unclear. Per germline, CDR1 GTSNPN and CDR2 SVGIG (reference sequence). V lost 1 base and J lost 1, with 5 bases in between. This CDR3 spans 12 amino acids. CDR3 amino acids: CAWSGPSYEQYF. For the CDR3, the DNA is TGTGCCTGGAGTGGGCCTTCCTACGAGCAGTACTTC. Combining the CDR3 with reference TRBV30 and TRBJ2-7 gives the whole variable domain SQTIHQWPATLVQPVGSPLSLECTVEGTSNPNLYWYRQAAGRGLQLLFYSVGIGQISSEVPQNLSASRPQDRQFILSSKKLLLSDSGFYLCAWSGPSYEQYFGPGTRLTVT.

V and J are TRBV6-5 and TRBJ1-2; no clear D gene. The CDR3 consists of 14 residues. In germline, CDR1 is MNHEY, CDR2 SVGAGI. Trimming stripped 2 bases from V and 4 bases from J, with 11 bases between. The CDR3, as DNA: TGTGCCAGCAGTTACGGAGCCAGCACCTATGGCTACACCTTC. Translated: CASSYGASTYGYTF.

This chain uses TRBV6-5 with TRBJ1-2, with a tentative D call TRBD1 (6 bases). The CDR3 is made up of 14 amino acids. Trimming took off 5 bases at V and 6 bases at J, with 16 bases between the two ends. CDR1 MNHEY and CDR2 SVGAGI come from the germline V gene. The CDR3 region is CASSPNTGLHGYTF. The CDR3 coding sequence is TGTGCCAGCAGTCCTAATACAGGGTTGCATGGCTACACCTTC.

The chain employs TRBV28 and TRBJ2-1, with 11 bases fitting TRBD2. The germline V gene has CDR1 MDHEN and CDR2 SYDVKM. This CDR3 contains 15 residues. V gave up 7 bases and J gave up 3 bases; unmatched junction bases: 5. The CDR3 spells CASTPLAGVYNEQFF. The CDR3 bases are TGTGCCAGCACCCCACTAGCGGGGGTCTACAATGAGCAGTTCTTC.

The rearrangement links TRBV2 to TRBJ1-1, with TRBD1 matching over 10 bases. There are 13 residues in the CDR3. Losses at the gene ends were 7 bases for V and 4 bases for J; bases not matched to a gene: 3. Germline CDR1 reads SNHLY; CDR2 reads FYNNEI. The DNA for the CDR3 is TGTGCCAGCAATCGGGACAGGGGCACTGAAGCTTTCTTT. Translated, it gives CASNRDRGTEAFF.

The genes are TRBV29-1 and TRBJ1-1; D ambiguous. The CDR3 runs 13 residues. Germline V CDR1 and CDR2: SQVTM, ANQGSEA. V lost 5 bases and J lost 10, with 20 bases in between. Written as DNA, the CDR3 is TGCAGCGTTAAAATGACGGTACGGGAAGGAGCTTTCTTT. Amino acids: CSVKMTVREGAFF.